The TCR beta chain described here comes from a study of cytomegalovirus exposure and HLA in healthy donors. The wider study: Some 77 million unique TCRs from HLA-typed donors were held in an early release of data.

CDR3 length equals 12 residues. The V gene's germline CDR1 is MNHNY and CDR2 SVGAGI (reference sequence). V was trimmed by 9 bases and J by 3 bases, leaving 9 bases between them. The primer mix had 60 Vbeta and 13 Jbeta primers. Only in-frame clones appear in the TCRdb table, and some are missing; sequencing was by immunoSEQ multiplex PCR. The profile shows 95,000 to 130,000 clones, about 76% of them singletons. The donors, nominally healthy at sampling, likely had unrecorded immune exposures. The sequenced sample consisted of PBMCs. The sequence was collected from a woman in her twenties or thirties in good health and CMV-seronegative. The chain links TRBV6-6 to TRBJ1-5, with D unclear. The CDR3 nucleotides read TGTGCCAGTACGGGAGTCAATCAGCCCCAGCATTTT. It encodes CASTGVNQPQHF.